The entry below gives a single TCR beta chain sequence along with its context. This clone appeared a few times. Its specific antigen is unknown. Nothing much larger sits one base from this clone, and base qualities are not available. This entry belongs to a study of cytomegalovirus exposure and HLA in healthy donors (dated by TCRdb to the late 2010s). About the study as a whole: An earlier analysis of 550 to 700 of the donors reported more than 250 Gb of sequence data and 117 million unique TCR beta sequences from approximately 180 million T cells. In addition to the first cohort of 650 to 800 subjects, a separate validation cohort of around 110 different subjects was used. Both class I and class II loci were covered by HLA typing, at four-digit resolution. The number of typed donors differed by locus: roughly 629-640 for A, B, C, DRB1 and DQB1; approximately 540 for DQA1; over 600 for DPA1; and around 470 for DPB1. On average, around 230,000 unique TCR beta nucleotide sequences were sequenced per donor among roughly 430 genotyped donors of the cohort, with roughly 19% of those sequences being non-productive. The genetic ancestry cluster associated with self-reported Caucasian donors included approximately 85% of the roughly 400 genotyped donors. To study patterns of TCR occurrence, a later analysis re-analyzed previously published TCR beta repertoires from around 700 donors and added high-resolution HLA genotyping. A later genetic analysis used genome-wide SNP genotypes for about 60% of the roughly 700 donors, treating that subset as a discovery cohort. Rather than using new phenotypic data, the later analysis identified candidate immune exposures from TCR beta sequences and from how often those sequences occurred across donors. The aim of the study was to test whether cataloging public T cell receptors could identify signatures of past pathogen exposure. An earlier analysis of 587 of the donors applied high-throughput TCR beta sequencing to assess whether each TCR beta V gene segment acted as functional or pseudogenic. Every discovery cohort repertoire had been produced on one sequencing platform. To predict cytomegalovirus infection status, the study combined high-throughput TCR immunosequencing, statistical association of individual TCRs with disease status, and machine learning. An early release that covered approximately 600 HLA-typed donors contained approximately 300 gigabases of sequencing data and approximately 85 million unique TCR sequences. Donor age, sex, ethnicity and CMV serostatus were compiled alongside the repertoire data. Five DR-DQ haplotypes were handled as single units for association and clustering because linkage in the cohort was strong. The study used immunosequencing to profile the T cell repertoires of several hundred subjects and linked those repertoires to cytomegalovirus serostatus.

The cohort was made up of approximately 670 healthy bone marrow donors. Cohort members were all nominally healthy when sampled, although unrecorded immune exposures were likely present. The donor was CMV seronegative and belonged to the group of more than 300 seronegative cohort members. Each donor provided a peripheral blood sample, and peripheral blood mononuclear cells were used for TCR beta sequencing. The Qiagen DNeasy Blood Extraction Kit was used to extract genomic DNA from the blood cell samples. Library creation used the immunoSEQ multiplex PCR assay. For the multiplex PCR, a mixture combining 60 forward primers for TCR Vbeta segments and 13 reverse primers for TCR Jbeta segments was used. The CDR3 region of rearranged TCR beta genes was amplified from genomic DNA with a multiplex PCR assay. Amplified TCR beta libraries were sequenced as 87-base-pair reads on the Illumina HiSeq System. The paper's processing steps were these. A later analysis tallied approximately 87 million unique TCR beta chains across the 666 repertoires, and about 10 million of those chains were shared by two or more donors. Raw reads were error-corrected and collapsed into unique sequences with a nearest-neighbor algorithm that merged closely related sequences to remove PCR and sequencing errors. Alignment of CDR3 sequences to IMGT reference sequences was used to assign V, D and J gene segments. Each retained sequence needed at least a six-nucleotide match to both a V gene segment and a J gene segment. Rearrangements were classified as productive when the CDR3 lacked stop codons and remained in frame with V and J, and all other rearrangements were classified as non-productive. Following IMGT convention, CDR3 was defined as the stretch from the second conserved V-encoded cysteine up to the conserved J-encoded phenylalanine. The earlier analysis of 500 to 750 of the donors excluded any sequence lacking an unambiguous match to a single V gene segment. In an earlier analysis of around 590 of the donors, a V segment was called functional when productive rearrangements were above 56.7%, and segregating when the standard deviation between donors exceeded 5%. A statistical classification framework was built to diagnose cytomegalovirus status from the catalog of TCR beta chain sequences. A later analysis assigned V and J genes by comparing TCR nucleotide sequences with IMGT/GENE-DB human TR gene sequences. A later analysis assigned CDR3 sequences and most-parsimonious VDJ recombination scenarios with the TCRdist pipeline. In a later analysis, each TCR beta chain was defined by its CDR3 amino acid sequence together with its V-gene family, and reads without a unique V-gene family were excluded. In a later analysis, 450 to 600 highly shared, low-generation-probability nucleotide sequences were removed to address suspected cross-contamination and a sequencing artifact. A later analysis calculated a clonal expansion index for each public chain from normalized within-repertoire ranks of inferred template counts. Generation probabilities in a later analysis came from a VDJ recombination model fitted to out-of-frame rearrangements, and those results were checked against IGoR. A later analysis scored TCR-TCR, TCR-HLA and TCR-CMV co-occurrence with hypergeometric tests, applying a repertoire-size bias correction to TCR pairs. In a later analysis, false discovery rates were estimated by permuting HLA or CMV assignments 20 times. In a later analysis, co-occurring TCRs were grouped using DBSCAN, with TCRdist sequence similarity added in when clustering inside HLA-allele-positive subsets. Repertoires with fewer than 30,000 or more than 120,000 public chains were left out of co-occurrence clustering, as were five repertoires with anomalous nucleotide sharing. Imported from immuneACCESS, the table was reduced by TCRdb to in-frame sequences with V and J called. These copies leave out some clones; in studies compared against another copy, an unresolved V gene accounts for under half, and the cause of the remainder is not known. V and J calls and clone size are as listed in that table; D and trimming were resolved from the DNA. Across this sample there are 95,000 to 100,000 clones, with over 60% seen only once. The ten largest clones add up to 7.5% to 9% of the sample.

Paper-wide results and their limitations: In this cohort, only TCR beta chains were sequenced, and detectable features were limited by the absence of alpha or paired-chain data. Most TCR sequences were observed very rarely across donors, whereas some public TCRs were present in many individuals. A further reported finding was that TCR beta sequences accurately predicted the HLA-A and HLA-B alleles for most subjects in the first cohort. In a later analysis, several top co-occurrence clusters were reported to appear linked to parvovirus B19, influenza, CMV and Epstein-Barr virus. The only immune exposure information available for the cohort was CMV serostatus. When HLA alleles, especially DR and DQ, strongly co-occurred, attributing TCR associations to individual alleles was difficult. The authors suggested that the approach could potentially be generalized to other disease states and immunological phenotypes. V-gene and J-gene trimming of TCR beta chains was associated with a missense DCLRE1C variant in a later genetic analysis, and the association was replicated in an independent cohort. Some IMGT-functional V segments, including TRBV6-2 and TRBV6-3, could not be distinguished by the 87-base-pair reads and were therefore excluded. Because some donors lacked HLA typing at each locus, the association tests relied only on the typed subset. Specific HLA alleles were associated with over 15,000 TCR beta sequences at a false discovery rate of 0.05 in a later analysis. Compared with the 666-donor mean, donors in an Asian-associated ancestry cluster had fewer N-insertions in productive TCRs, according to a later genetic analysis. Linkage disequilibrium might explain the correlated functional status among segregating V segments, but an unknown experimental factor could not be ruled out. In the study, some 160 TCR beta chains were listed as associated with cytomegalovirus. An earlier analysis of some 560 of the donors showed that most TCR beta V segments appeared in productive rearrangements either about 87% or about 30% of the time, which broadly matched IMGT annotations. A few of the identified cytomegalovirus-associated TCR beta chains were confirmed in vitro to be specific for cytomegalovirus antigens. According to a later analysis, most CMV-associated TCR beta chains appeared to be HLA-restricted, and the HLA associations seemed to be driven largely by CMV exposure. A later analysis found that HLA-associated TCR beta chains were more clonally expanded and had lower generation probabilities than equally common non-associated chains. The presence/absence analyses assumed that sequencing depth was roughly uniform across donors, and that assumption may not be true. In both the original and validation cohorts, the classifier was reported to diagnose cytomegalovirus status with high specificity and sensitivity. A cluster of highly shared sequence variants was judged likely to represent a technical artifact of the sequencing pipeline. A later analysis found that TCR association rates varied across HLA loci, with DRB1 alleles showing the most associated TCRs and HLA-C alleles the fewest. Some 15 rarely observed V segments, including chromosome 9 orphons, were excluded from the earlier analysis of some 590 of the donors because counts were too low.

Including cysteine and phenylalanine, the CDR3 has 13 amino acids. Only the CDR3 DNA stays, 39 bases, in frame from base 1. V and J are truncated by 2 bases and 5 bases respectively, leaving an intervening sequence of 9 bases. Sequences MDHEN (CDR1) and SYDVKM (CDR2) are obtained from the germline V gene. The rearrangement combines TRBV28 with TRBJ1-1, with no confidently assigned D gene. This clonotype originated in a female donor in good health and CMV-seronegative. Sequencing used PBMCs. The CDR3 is CASSLAGITEAFF. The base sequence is TGTGCCAGCAGTTTAGCCGGGATTACTGAAGCTTTCTTT.